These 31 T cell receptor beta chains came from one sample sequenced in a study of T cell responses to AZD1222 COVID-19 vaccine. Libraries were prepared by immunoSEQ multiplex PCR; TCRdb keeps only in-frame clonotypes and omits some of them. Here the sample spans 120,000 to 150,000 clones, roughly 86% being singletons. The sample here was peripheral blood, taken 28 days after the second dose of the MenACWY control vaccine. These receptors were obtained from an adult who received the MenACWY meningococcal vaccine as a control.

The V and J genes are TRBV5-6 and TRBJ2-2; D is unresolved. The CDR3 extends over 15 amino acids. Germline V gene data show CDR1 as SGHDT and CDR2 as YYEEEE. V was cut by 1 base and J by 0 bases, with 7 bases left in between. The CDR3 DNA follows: TGTGCCAGCAGCTTGTTCGGCCCGAACACCGGGGAGCTGTTTTTT. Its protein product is CASSLFGPNTGELFF.

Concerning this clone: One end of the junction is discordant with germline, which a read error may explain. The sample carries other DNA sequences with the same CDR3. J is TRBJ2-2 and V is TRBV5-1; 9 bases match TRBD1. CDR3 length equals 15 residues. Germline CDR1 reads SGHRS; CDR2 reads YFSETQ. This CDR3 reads CASRLGQGGTGELFF. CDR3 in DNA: TGCGCCAGCAGGTTGGGACAGGGAGGTACCGGGGAGCTGTTTTTT.

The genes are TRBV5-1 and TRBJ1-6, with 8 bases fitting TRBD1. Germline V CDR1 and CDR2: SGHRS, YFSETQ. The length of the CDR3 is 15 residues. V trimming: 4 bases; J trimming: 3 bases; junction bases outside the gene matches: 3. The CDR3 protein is CASSTGQGYNSPLHF. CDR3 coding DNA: TGCGCCAGCAGCACCGGACAGGGCTATAATTCACCCCTCCACTTT.

The CDR3 is CASSEWATGLNGYTF. CDR3 nucleotides: TGTGCCAGCAGTGAATGGGCCACGGGGTTGAATGGCTACACCTTC. This chain connects TRBV6-1 to TRBJ1-2, with no clear D. The CDR3 consists of 15 residues. Trimming stripped 2 bases from V and 6 bases from J, with 16 bases between. Germline values: CDR1 MNHNS, CDR2 SASEGT.

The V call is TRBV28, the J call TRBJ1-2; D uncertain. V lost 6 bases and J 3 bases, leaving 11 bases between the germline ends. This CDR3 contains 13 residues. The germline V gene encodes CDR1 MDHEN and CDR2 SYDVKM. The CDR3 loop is CASSLRSHYGYTF. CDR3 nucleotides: TGTGCCAGCAGCCTTCGCAGCCACTATGGCTACACCTTC.

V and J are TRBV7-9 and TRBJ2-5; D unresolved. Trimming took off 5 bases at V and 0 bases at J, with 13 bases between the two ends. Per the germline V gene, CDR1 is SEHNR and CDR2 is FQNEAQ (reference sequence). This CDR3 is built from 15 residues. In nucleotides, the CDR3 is TGTGCCAGCAGCCACCCTGTGGGCGACCAAGAGACCCAGTACTTC. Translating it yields CASSHPVGDQETQYF. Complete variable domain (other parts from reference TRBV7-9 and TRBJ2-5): DTGVSQNPRHKITKRGQNVTFRCDPISEHNRLYWYRQTLGQGPEFLTYFQNEAQLEKSRLLSDRFSAERPKGSFSTLEIQRTEQGDSAMYLCASSHPVGDQETQYFGPGTRLLVL.

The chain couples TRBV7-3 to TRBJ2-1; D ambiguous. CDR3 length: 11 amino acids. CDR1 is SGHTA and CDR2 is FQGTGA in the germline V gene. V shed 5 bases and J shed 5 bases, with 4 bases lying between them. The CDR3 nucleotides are TGTGCCAGCAGCCGTGACAATGAGCAGTTCTTC. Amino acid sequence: CASSRDNEQFF.

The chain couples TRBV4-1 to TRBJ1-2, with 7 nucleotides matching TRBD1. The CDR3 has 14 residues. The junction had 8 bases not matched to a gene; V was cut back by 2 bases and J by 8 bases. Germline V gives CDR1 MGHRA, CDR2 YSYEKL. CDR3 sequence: CASSQHSTGEGYTF. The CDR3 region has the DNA TGCGCCAGCAGCCAACATTCTACAGGGGAAGGCTACACCTTC.

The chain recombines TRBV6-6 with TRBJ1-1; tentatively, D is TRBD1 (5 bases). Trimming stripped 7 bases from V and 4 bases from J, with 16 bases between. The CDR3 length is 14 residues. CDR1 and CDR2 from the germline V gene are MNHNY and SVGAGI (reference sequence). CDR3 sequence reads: CASTPGGSFTEAFF. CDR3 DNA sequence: TGTGCCAGCACGCCCGGGGGGTCTTTCACTGAAGCTTTCTTT.

CDR3 DNA sequence: TGTGCCAGCAGTCCCCCGGGACTAGCGGGCGGGGATACGCAGTATTTT. Amino acids: CASSPPGLAGGDTQYF. The rearrangement uses TRBV28 and TRBJ2-3; 12 bases match TRBD2. The germline V gene encodes CDR1 MDHEN and CDR2 SYDVKM. V lost 5 bases, J lost 6 bases, and 9 bases stayed unmatched. The CDR3 has 16 residues.

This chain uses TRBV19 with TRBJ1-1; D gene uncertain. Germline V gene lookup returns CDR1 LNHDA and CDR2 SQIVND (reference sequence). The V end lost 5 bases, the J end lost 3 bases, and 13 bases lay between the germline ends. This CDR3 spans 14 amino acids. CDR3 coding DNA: TGTGCCAGTAGTTGGGAGGGAAGGTACACTGAAGCTTTCTTT. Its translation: CASSWEGRYTEAFF.

Here the CDR3 DNA reads TGTGCCAGCAGCCAAAACCGGGCAGGGCAAAACTATGGCTACACCTTC. It encodes CASSQNRAGQNYGYTF. The genes are TRBV3-1 (or the pseudogene TRBV3-2) and TRBJ1-2, with D maybe TRBD1 (5 bases). V lost 2 bases to trimming and J lost 2 bases, with 15 bases between them. Germline V lookup: CDR1 LGHDT, CDR2 YNNKEL (reference sequence). The CDR3 is 16 amino acids.

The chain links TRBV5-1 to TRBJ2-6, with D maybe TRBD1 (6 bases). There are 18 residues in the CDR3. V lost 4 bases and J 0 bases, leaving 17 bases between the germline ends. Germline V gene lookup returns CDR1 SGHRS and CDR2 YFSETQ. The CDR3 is CASSHRTASLSGANVLTF. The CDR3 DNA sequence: TGCGCCAGCAGCCACCGGACAGCGAGCCTCTCTGGGGCCAACGTCCTGACTTTC.

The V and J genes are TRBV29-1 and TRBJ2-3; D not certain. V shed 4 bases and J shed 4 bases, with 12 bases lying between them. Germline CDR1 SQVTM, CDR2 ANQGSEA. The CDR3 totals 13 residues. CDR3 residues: CSVVHNSPDTQYF. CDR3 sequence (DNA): TGCAGCGTTGTACACAACTCCCCAGATACGCAGTATTTT.

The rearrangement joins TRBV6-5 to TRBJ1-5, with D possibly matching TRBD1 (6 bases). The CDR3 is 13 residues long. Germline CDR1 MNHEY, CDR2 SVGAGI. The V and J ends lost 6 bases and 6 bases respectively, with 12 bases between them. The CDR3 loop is CASSVQGTQPQHF. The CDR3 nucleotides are TGTGCCAGCAGCGTACAGGGTACTCAGCCCCAGCATTTT.

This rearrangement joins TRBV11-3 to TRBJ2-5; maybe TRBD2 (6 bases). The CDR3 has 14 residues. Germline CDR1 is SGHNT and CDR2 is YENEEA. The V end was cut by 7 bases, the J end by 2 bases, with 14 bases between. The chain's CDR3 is CASNFGGPQETQYF. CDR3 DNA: TGTGCCAGCAACTTCGGGGGACCGCAAGAGACCCAGTACTTC.

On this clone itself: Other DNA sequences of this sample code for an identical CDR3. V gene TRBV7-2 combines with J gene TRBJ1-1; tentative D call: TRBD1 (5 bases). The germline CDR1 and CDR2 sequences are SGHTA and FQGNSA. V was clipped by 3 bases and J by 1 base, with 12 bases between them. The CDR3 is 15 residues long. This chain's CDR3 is CASSFSGTSNTEAFF. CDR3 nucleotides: TGTGCCAGCAGCTTCTCCGGGACTTCGAACACTGAAGCTTTCTTT.

The CDR3 loop is CSVTGSGGLLYNEQFF. In DNA, the CDR3 is TGCAGCGTCACGGGCAGCGGGGGCCTTCTCTACAATGAGCAGTTCTTC. The chain has TRBV29-1 and TRBJ2-1; 8 bases match TRBD2. After removal of 6 bases from V and 3 bases from J, the junction contained 13 bases not matched to a gene. The germline V gene encodes CDR1 SQVTM and CDR2 ANQGSEA. This CDR3 contains 16 residues.

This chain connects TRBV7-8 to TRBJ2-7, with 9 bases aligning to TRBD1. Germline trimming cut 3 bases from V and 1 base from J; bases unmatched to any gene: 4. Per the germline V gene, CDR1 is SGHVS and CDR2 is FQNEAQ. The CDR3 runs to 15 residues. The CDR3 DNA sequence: TGTGCCAGCAGCTTTGGACAGGGGCCTTCCTACGAGCAGTACTTC. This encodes CASSFGQGPSYEQYF. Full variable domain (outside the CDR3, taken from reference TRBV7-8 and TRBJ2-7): GAGVSQSPRYKVAKRGQDVALRCDPISGHVSLFWYQQALGQGPEFLTYFQNEAQLDKSGLPSDRFFAERPEGSVSTLKIQRTQQEDSAVYLCASSFGQGPSYEQYFGPGTRLTVT.

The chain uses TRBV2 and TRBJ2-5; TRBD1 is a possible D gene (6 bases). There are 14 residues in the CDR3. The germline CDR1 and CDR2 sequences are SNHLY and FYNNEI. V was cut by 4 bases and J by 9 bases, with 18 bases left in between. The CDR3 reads CASSVQGSMGAQYF. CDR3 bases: TGTGCCAGCAGTGTACAGGGAAGTATGGGTGCCCAGTACTTC.

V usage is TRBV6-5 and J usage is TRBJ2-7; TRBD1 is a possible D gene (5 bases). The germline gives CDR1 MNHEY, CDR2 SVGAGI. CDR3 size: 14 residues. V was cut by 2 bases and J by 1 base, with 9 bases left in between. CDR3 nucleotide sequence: TGTGCCAGCAGTTACGGTCAGGGTTCCTACGAGCAGTACTTC. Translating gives CASSYGQGSYEQYF.

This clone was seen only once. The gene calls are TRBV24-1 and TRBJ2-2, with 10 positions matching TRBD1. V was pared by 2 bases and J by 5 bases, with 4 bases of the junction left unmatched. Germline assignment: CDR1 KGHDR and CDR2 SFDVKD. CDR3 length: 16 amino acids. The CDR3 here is CATSDSGQGSTGELFF. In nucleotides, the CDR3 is TGTGCCACCAGTGATTCGGGACAGGGGTCGACCGGGGAGCTGTTTTTT.

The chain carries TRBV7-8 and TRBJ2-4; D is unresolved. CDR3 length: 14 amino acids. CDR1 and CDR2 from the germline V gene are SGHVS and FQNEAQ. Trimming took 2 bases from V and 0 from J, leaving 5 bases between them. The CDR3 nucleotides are TGTGCCAGCAGCTTATCCGAAGCCAAAAACATTCAGTACTTC. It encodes CASSLSEAKNIQYF.

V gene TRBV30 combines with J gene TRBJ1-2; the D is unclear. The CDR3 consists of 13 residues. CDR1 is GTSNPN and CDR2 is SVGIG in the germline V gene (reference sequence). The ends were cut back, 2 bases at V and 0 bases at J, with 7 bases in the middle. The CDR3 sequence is CAWSPQPNYGYTF. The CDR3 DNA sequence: TGTGCCTGGAGTCCCCAGCCTAACTATGGCTACACCTTC.

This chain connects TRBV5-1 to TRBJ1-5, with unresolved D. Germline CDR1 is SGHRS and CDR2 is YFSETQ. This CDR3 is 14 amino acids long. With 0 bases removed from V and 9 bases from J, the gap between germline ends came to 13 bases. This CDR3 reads CASSLVSGVGPQHF. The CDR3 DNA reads TGCGCCAGCAGCTTGGTTTCGGGCGTGGGGCCCCAGCATTTT. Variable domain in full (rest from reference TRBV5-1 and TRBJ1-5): KAGVTQTPRYLIKTRGQQVTLSCSPISGHRSVSWYQQTPGQGLQFLFEYFSETQRNKGNFPGRFSGRQFSNSRSEMNVSTLELGDSALYLCASSLVSGVGPQHFGDGTRLSIL.

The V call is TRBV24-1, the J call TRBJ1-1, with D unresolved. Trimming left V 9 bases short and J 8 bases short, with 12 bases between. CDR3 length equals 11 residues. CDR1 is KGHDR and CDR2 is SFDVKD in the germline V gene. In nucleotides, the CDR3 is TGTGCCACCCGCCGTGGAGACGAAGCTTTCTTT. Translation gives CATRRGDEAFF.

CDR3 coding DNA: TGTGCCAGCAGCCGATTTCCCCTAGCGAATAACACAGATACGCAGTATTTT. Translation gives CASSRFPLANNTDTQYF. The chain combines TRBV4-2 with TRBJ2-3, with D maybe TRBD2 (6 bases). CDR3 length: 17 amino acids. V was shortened by 4 bases and J by 2 bases, with 19 bases between the two germline ends. CDR1 is LGHNA and CDR2 is YNFKEQ in the germline V gene.

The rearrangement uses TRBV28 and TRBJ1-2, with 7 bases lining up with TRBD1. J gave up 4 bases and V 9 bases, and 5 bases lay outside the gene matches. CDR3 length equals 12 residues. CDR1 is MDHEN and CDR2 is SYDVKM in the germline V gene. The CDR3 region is CASRTGAYGYTF. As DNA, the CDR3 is TGTGCCAGTAGAACAGGGGCCTATGGCTACACCTTC.

This CDR3 is CASSLGGGFTDTQYF. The CDR3 DNA reads TGTGCCAGCAGCCTTGGGGGGGGGTTCACAGATACGCAGTATTTT. The chain recombines TRBV7-2 with TRBJ2-3; TRBD2 matches at 7 bases. Germline V gives CDR1 SGHTA, CDR2 FQGNSA. Trimming took 5 bases from V and 2 from J; bases not matched to a gene: 7. This CDR3 has 15 amino acids.

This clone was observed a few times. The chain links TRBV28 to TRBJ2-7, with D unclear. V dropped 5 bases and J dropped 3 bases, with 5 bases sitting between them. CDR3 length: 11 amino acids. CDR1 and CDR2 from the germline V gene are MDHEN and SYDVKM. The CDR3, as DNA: TGTGCCAGCAGTAATCACTACGAGCAGTACTTC. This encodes CASSNHYEQYF. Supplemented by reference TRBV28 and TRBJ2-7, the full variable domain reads DVKVTQSSRYLVKRTGEKVFLECVQDMDHENMFWYRQDPGLGLRLIYFSYDVKMKEKGDIPEGYSVSREKKERFSLILESASTNQTSMYLCASSNHYEQYFGPGTRLTVT.

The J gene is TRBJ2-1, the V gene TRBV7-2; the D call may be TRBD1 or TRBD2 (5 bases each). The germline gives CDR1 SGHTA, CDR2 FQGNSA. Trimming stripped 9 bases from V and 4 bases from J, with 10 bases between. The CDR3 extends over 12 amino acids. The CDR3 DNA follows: TGTGCCAGTCGGGACCAGTACAATGAGCAGTTCTTC. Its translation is CASRDQYNEQFF.